This T cell receptor beta chain was retrieved from a study of blood T cell repertoires in COVID-19. Study details: Whether acute or convalescent, the COVID-19 samples came from the United States, Italy and Spain. PBMCs, B-cell-depleted T cells, or T cells provided the cDNA or gDNA that made up the material.

The germline V gene encodes CDR1 SGHDT and CDR2 YYEEEE. V was cut by 4 bases and J by 1 base, with 19 bases left in between. This CDR3 comprises 17 residues. Original data processing: Amplification of reference gene primers was used by the study to estimate nucleated cell counts. Here immunoSEQ multiplex PCR was the method, and the copy in TCRdb shows in-frame clones only, minus some. V and J calls and clone size are given by that table; D and trimming were obtained from the DNA. The top ten hold 5% to 6.5% of the sample, which has 70,000 or so clones, 80% to 90% seen once. Sequenced material: peripheral blood. This clonotype originated in a man aged 45-60 years with active COVID-19. V and J are TRBV5-6 and TRBJ2-3, with a tentative D call TRBD2 (5 bases). CDR3 nucleotides: TGTGCCAGCAGCCGTCCCGGACTCTTCCTCGGCACAGATACGCAGTATTTT. As protein: CASSRPGLFLGTDTQYF.